This T cell receptor beta chain emerged from a study of blood T cell repertoires in COVID-19 (TCRdb year 2020). For the study in its entirety: Samples from collaborators originated in the United States, Italy and Spain and spanned both the acute and convalescent phases of COVID-19. The sample metadata nearly always contained a de-identified subject ID, COVID-19 status, age in years and sex. Samples were obtained from the ongoing ImmuneRACE study (first 160 participants) and from 1,254 subjects provided by 6 global collaborators. HLA class I and class II types, where available, came from metadata supplied by the sample provider rather than from assay-based typing. Deeply sampled blood TCRbeta repertoires from subjects exposed to, actively infected with, or recovered from COVID-19 were included in the dataset. The repertoires were released in a freely available public database meant as a resource for research on the immune response to SARS-CoV-2. The material from the prospective study consisted of cDNA or gDNA derived from T cells, B-cell-depleted T cells, or PBMCs. Summary of the overall study and its limitations: Clinical and demographic metadata were provided uncurated, with the amount varying by source and participant.

Samples from volunteer blood donors who had recovered from COVID-19 were contributed by a second Seattle source. Each collaborating institution followed its own protocols to collect whole blood in K2EDTA tubes. Collaborator samples were shipped for TCRbeta analysis as frozen whole blood, isolated PBMCs, or DNA extracted from either sample type. The immunoSEQ Assay, a bias-controlled multiplex PCR, was used to amplify TCRbeta CDR3 regions from genomic DNA. For the original study's pipeline: The number of nucleated cells in each sample was estimated from the amplification of reference gene primers within the assay. To quantify the absolute abundance of each unique TCRbeta CDR3 rearrangement, sequence reads were collapsed and filtered. For each sample, productive Simpson clonality was calculated by taking the square root of Simpson's diversity index across productive rearrangements. Entries here come from immuneACCESS through TCRdb and include only in-frame sequences with V and J called. Some clones fail to appear in such tables; in the studies checked, an unresolved V gene covers under half of the shortfall, and the cause of the remainder is unknown. V and J calls and clone size are given by that table; D and trimming were obtained from the DNA. The table for this sample lists about 280,000 clones; about 85% of them were counted only once. Of the sample, around 2.2% falls within the top ten clones.

As to this clone: Its antigen is unknown. Per-base qualities were not stored, and no clone one base away is much larger.

Ends trimmed: V by 1 base, J by 0 bases; bases unmatched to a gene: 2. The germline V gene (reference sequence) specifies LNHDA as CDR1 and SQIVND as CDR2. Its CDR3 holds 15 amino acids, cysteine through phenylalanine. The retained sequence is limited to the CDR3, 45 bases, with the frame set at the first base. The sequence is built from TRBV19 and TRBJ2-7, and 8 junction bases match TRBD2. The TCR was taken from a woman aged 50 to 60 who had recovered from COVID-19. Sequencing was done on a sample of peripheral blood. The DNA sequence follows: TGTGCCAGTAGTATAGGTAGCGGGGACTCCTACGAGCAGTACTTC. This yields the protein CASSIGSGDSYEQYF.